This entry features one T cell receptor beta chain sequence. Its recognized antigen is unknown. Nothing much larger sits one base from this clone, and base qualities are not available. The V and J ends are trimmed by 4 bases and 0 bases, leaving 11 bases between them. The germline V gene gives CDR1 as SGHRS and CDR2 as YFSETQ. Reading from cysteine to phenylalanine, the CDR3 counts 14 amino acids. Only CDR3 DNA is held: 42 bases, read in frame from base 1. These data belong to a study of beta chain features in type 1 diabetes (dated by TCRdb to 2016 to 2018). Notes on the research overall: Mean age, gender distribution, total cell number and subset yield were not different between patients and healthy donors. Regulatory and stem cell-like memory subsets were obtained from only 8 patients and roughly 8 healthy donors, while naive and central memory subsets were obtained from all 30 or so donors. The study compared the TCRB repertoires of sorted circulating CD4+ T cell subsets in recently diagnosed type 1 diabetes patients with those in matched healthy donors. A total of 90 million to 120 million sorted cells were examined across all samples, and a strong correlation was observed between cell number per subset and RNA yield. What the research found in general, with its limitations: Naive, central memory and regulatory TCRB repertoires appeared to be more alike among patients than among healthy donors. PCR may preferentially amplify shorter templates, but because patient and control samples were amplified and corrected together, any resulting skew would affect both groups equally. Patients with type 1 diabetes made fewer insertions and deleted more nucleotides at VDJ recombination sites, implying thymic rearrangement abnormalities. Because cDNA rather than genomic DNA was sequenced, highly expressing activated cells could have been over-represented, although no difference in activation and CD3 levels was found between groups. In all four CD4+ subsets, TCRB CDR3 length was moderately but significantly shorter in type 1 diabetes patients. Only small numbers of individuals were included in the HLA sub-analyses, which left unresolved whether HLA type had any influence on TCRB rearrangement.

From each donor, a single peripheral blood sample of about 100 mL on average was drawn into heparinised tubes. A BD FACSAria II and a panel including CD45RO, CCR7, CD25, CD127, CD95 and CD27 were used to sort naive, central memory, regulatory and stem cell-like memory CD4+ T cells. Purity was above 98% for every sorted population. PBMCs were isolated immediately by Lymphoprep density gradient centrifugation and stained directly without culture. Samples were stained and sorted in pairs, with one healthy donor and one patient per experiment, so that batch effects were minimized. The High Capacity cDNA Reverse Transcription Kit was used to reverse transcribe all of the isolated RNA, meaning that expressed TCRB transcripts were what got sequenced. Deep immunoSEQ sequencing was performed on naive, central memory and regulatory T cell samples, with an average of roughly 3.5 million total reads per sample. After sorted cells were lysed in RLT buffer, RNA was extracted with DNase-treated RNeasy Micro or Mini kits, with the choice depending on cell number. Each cell subset was processed separately to prevent cross-contamination, with patient and healthy donor samples processed together. Using the immunoSEQ multiplex PCR, TCRB sequences were amplified from cDNA into 87-bp fragments spanning the CDR3 region. Amplicons were sequenced on the Illumina HiSeq platform. Per the authors' processing: Synthetic template baselines were used to correct PCR bias computationally, reads within Hamming distance 2 were collapsed together, and singletons that could not be merged were discarded. Reads were aligned against IMGT so that V, D and J genes, CDR3 length and insertions or deletions at six rearrangement sites could be assigned. Clonotype counts were normalized to sorted cell number within each subset before computing true diversity and Gini coefficients with the tcR R package. The overlap coefficient, calculated on TCRB nucleotide sequences, was used to quantify repertoire sharing. Out-of-frame TCRB sequences from naive cells were analyzed to stand in for the pre-selection repertoire. TCRdb provides this immuneACCESS table in a form limited to in-frame rearrangements. Some clones are lacking; in checked studies, under half of them reflect an unresolved V gene, and why the rest are absent is not known. The D gene and trimming were derived from the DNA, and the V and J assignments and clone size from that table. Within this sample are about 360,000 clones, with roughly an eighth of them counted one time only. About 0.01% of the sample is held by the ten biggest clonotypes.

The TCR originated in a woman between 18 and 29 years old with type 1 diabetes. Input material: naive CD4+ T cells from blood. The cell subset or site label, read with the paper, signifies: true naive CD4+ T cells. The chain employs TRBV5-1 and TRBJ2-7, with TRBD1 as a weak D call on 6 bases. In nucleotides, the sequence is TGCGCCAGCAGCCGGGACACCGTCTCCTACGAGCAGTACTTC. Translated, it gives CASSRDTVSYEQYF.